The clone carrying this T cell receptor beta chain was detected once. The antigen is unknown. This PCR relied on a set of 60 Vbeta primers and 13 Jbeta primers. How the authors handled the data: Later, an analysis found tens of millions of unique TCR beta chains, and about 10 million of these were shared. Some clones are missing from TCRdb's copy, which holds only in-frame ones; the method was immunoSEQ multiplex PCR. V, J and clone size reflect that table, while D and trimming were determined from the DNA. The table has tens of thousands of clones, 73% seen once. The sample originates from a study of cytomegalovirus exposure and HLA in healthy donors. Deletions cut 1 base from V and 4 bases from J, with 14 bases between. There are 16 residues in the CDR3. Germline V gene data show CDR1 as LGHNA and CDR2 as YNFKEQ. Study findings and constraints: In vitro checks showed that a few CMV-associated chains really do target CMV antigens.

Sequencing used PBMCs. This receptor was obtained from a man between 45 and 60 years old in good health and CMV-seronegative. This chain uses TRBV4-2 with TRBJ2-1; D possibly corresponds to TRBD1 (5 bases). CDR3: CASSQGLGARYNEQFF. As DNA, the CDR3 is TGTGCCAGCAGCCAAGGGCTTGGGGCGAGGTACAATGAGCAGTTCTTC.